This TCR beta chain comes out of a study of T cells in Graves' hyperthyroidism and ophthalmopathy. Study information: Peripheral blood was taken when the disease was first diagnosed, before any treatment began.

Only a few counts were recorded for this clonotype. Its antigen remains unknown. The study, taken as a whole, reports: Ophthalmopathy was identified by the model a median around 5.9 months ahead of onset.

Germline V lookup: CDR1 MGHRA, CDR2 YSYEKL. The CDR3 loop spans 16 amino acids. The trim removed 1 base at V and 4 bases at J, leaving 6 bases unmatched. TCR beta CDR3 region amplification was performed from RNA transcripts. The HTBI primer set drove a first-round RT-PCR of the TCR CDR3. Each CDR3 protein gets one entry after TCRdb re-called the multiplex PCR reads with MiXCR. The sample includes 300,000 to 350,000 distinct CDR3 sequences, 18% of them seen just once. This receptor was taken from a woman in her forties or fifties with Graves' hyperthyroidism. Sequencing used blood. The rearrangement joins TRBV4-1 to TRBJ2-2; the match to TRBD2 covers 7 bases. Written as DNA, the CDR3 is TGCGCCAGCAGCCAAGGGTTTCTAGCGGCCACCGGGGAGCTGTTTTTT. This sequence encodes CASSQGFLAATGELFF.